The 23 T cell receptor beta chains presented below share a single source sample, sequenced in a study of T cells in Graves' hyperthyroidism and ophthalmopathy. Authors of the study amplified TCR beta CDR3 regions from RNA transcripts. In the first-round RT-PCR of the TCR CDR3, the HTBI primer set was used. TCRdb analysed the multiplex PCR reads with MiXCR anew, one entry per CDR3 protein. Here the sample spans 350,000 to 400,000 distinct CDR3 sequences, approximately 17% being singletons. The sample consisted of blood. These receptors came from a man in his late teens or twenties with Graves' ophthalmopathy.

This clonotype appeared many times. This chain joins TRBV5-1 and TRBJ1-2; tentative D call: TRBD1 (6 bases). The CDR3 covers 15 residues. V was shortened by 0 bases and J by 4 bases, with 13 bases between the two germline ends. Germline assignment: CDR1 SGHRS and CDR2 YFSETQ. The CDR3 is CASSLAGTTIYGYTF. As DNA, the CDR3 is TGCGCCAGCAGCTTGGCCGGGACAACAATCTATGGCTACACCTTC. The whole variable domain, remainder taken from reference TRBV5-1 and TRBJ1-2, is KAGVTQTPRYLIKTRGQQVTLSCSPISGHRSVSWYQQTPGQGLQFLFEYFSETQRNKGNFPGRFSGRQFSNSRSEMNVSTLELGDSALYLCASSLAGTTIYGYTFGSGTRLTVV.

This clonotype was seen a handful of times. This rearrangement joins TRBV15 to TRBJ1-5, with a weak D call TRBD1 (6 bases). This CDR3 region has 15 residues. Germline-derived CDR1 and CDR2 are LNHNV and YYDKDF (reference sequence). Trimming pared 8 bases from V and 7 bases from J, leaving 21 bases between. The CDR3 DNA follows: TGTGCCACCTCAGCAAGTACAGGGAGCGCACAGCCCCAGCATTTT. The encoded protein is CATSASTGSAQPQHF.

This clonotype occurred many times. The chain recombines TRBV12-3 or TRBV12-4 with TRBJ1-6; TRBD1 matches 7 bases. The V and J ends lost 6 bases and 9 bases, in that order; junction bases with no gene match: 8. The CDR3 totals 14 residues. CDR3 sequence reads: CASSPQGGSSPLHF. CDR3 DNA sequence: TGTGCCAGCAGCCCTCAGGGGGGTAGTTCACCCCTCCACTTT.

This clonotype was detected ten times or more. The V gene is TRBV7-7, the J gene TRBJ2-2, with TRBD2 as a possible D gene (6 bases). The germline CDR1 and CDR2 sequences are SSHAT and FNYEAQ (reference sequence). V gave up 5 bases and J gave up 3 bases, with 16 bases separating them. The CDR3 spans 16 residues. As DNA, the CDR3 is TGTGCCAGCAGCCGTATCCTAGCGCGAGACACCGGGGAGCTGTTTTTT. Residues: CASSRILARDTGELFF.

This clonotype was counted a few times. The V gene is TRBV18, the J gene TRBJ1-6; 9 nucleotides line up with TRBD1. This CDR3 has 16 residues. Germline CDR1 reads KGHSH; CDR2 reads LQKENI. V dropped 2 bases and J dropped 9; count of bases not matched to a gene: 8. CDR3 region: CASSPSSTGGISPLHF. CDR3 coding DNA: TGTGCCAGCTCACCATCCTCCACAGGGGGCATTTCACCCCTCCACTTT.

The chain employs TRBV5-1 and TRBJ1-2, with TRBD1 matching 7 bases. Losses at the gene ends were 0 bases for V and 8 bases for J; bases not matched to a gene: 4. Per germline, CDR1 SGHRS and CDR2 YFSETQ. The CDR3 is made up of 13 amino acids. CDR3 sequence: CASSLATGQGYTF. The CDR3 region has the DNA TGCGCCAGCAGCTTGGCGACAGGGCAGGGCTACACCTTC.

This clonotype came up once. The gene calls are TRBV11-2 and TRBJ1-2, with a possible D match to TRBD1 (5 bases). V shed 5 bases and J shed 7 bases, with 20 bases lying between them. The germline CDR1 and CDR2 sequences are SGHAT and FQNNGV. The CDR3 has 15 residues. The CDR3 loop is CASSQDSTGGGGYTF. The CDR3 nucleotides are TGTGCCAGCAGCCAAGATAGTACAGGCGGTGGTGGCTACACCTTC.

In DNA form, the CDR3 reads TGTGCCAGCAGCCTACGGCGTGAAAAACTGTTTTTT. Protein product: CASSLRREKLFF. This sequence joins TRBV3-1 and TRBJ1-4; D gene ambiguous. V dropped 4 bases and J dropped 7 bases, with 7 bases sitting between them. The CDR3 totals 12 residues. Germline V gene sequence: CDR1 LGHDT, CDR2 YNNKEL (reference sequence).

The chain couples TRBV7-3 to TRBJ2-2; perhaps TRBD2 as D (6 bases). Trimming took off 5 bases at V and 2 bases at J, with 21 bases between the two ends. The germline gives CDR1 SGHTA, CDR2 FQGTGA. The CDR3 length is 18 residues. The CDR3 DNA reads TGTGCCAGCAGCAAAAGGGGTTGGGGGACTCCTAACACCGGGGAGCTGTTTTTT. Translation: CASSKRGWGTPNTGELFF.

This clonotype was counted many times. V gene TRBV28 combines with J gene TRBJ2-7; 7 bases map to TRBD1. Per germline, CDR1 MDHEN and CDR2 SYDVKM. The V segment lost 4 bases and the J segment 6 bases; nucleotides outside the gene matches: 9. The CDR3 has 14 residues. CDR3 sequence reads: CASSSYRGVVEQYF. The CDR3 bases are TGTGCCAGCAGTTCCTACAGGGGAGTAGTCGAGCAGTACTTC.

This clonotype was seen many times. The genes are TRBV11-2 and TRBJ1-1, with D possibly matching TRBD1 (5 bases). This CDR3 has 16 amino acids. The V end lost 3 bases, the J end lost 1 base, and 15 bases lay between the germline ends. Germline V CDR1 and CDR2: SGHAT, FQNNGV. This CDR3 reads CASSLTVGTENTEAFF. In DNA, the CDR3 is TGTGCCAGCAGCTTGACCGTCGGGACGGAGAACACTGAAGCTTTCTTT.

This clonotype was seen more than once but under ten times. The CDR3 region is CSAAPGTGSYEQYF. CDR3 bases: TGCAGTGCTGCCCCCGGGACAGGGTCCTACGAGCAGTACTTC. The chain recombines TRBV20-1 with TRBJ2-7; 9 nucleotides agree with TRBD1. V shed 5 bases, J shed 1 base, and the junction held 6 bases outside the gene matches. The CDR3 runs 14 residues. Germline assignment: CDR1 DFQATT and CDR2 SNEGSKA (reference sequence).

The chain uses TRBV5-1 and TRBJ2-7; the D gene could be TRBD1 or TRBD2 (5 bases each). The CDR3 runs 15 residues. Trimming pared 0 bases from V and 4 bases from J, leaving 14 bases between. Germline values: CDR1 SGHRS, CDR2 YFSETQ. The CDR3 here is CASSLAPRGEYEQYF. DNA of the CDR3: TGCGCCAGCAGCTTGGCGCCACGGGGCGAGTACGAGCAGTACTTC.

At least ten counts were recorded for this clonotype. CDR3 sequence reads: CASSSWTGLDEQYF. For the CDR3, the DNA is TGCGCCAGCAGCTCCTGGACAGGGCTCGACGAGCAGTACTTC. The rearrangement uses TRBV5-1 and TRBJ2-7; 8 bases map to TRBD1. This CDR3 region has 14 residues. Looked up from germline, CDR1 is SGHRS and CDR2 is YFSETQ. The J segment lost 5 bases and the V segment lost 3 bases, leaving 7 bases of the junction unmatched.

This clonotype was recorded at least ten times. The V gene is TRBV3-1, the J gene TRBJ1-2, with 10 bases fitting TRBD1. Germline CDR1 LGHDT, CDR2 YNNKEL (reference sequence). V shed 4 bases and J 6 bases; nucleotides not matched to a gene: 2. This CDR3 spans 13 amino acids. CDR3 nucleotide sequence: TGTGCCAGCAGCCCGGGGACAGGGGATGGCTACACCTTC. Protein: CASSPGTGDGYTF.

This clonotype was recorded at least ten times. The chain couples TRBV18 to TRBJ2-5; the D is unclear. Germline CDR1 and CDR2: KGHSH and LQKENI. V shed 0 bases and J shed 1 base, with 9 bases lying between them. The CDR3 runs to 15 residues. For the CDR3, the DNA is TGTGCCAGCTCACCACCGTCGCAATCCCAAGAGACCCAGTACTTC. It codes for CASSPPSQSQETQYF.

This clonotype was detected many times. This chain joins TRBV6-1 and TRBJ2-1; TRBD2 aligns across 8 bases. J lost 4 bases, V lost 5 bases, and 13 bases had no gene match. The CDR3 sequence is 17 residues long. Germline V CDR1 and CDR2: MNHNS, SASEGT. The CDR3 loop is CASSTGPGTRPYNEQFF. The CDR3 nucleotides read TGTGCCAGCAGTACCGGCCCCGGGACTAGGCCTTACAATGAGCAGTTCTTC.

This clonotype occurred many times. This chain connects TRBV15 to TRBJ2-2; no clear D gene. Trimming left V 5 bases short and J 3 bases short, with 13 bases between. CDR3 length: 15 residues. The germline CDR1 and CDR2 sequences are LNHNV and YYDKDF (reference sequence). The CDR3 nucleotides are TGTGCCACCAGCGGATTTACTAAGGACACCGGGGAGCTGTTTTTT. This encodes CATSGFTKDTGELFF.

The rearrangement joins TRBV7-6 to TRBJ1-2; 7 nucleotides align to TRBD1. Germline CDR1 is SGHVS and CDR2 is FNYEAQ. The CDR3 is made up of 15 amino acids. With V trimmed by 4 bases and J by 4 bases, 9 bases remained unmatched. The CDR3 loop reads CASSSPGQSRYGYTF. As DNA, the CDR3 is TGTGCCAGCAGCTCTCCGGGACAGAGTCGCTATGGCTACACCTTC. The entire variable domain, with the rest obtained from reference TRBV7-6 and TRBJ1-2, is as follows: GAGVSQSPRYKVTKRGQDVALRCDPISGHVSLYWYRQALGQGPEFLTYFNYEAQQDKSGLPNDRFSAERPEGSISTLTIQRTEQRDSAMYRCASSSPGQSRYGYTFGSGTRLTVV.

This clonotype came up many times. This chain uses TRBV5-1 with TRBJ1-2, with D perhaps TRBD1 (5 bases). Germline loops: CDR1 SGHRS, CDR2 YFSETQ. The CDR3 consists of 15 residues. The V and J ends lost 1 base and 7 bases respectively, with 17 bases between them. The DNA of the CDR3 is TGCGCCAGCAGCTTGTGGGCGGCCGAAGGGGTTGGCTACACCTTC. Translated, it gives CASSLWAAEGVGYTF.

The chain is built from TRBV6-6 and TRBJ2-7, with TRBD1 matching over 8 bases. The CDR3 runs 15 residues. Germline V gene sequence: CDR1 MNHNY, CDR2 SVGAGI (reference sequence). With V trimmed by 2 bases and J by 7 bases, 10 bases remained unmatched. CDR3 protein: CASSYGGTGEVEQYF. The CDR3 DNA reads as TGTGCCAGCAGTTACGGGGGGACAGGTGAAGTGGAGCAGTACTTC.

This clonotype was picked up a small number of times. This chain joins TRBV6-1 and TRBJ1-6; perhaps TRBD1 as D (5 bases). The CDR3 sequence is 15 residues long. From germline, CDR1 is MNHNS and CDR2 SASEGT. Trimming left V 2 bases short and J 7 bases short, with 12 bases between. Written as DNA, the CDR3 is TGTGCCAGCAGTGAAACACGGGGCTCCAATTCACCCCTCCACTTT. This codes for CASSETRGSNSPLHF.

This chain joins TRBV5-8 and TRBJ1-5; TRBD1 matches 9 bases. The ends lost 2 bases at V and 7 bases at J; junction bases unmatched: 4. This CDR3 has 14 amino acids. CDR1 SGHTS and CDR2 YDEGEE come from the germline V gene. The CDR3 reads CASSFGTGRQPQHF. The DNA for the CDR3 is TGTGCCAGCAGCTTCGGGACAGGGAGACAGCCCCAGCATTTT.